The subject of this entry is one T cell receptor beta chain. Trimming removed 5 bases from V and 0 bases from J; junction bases left unmatched: 13. The CDR3 length is 19 residues. CDR1 and CDR2 from the germline V gene are LGHNA and YSLEER. This sample was included in a study of T-cell memory formation after mild COVID-19. MiXCR, applied by TCRdb to the 5' RACE reads, yields one record per CDR3 protein. Among under 300,000 distinct CDR3 sequences, 16% were seen once, and the ten largest hold approximately 3.4%. This TCR came from a man in his late teens or twenties who had mild COVID-19 (a few samples of this study predate the infection). Cell type and time point are not known. The chain recombines TRBV4-3 with TRBJ2-2; 9 nucleotides match TRBD2. The sample consisted of PBMCs or a T cell subset sorted from them (not recorded which). CDR3 coding DNA: TGCGCCAGCAGCGGCCGGGGCGGGGGGGCACCCGCGAACACCGGGGAGCTGTTTTTT. Amino acid sequence: CASSGRGGGAPANTGELFF.